The rows below give T cell receptor beta chains drawn from one sample of a study of blood T cell repertoires in COVID-19. This table comes from immunoSEQ multiplex PCR, and its TCRdb copy is limited to in-frame clones, with some not included. Of nearly 50,000 clones in the sample, around 86% were seen once. Sequencing input: peripheral blood. Receptors originate from a man aged 35-49 years with active COVID-19. CDR3s include the opening cysteine and the closing phenylalanine or tryptophan. Each record gives: D gene, clone size, V gene, J gene, CDR3 length, CDR3 DNA, CDR3 protein. The D gene is left open where the match is weak. A clone size is listed for some rows: how often the clone was seen (once, few, many), or a class if it is expanded.

TRBD1,NA,TRBV2,TRBJ1-2,14,TGTGCCAGCAGCCCTACAGGGGGTGGCTATGGCTACACCTTC,CASSPTGGGYGYTF
NA,NA,TRBV11-2,TRBJ1-1,16,TGTGCCAGCAGCTCACCCTGGACAGTTATGAACACTGAAGCTTTCTTT,CASSSPWTVMNTEAFF
TRBD2,NA,TRBV19,TRBJ2-1,14,TGTGCCAGTAGCCCTAGCGGGAGCTTTCATGAGCAGTTCTTC,CASSPSGSFHEQFF
NA,NA,TRBV6-4,TRBJ2-7,14,TGTGCCAGCAGCGACCTCCTAGCAATGTACGAGCAGTACTTC,CASSDLLAMYEQYF
NA,NA,TRBV11-2,TRBJ2-7,17,TGTGCCAGCAGCTTAGATTGGGACTTCTCAATCTCCTACGAGCAGTACTTC,CASSLDWDFSISYEQYF
TRBD1,NA,TRBV27,TRBJ1-1,15,TGTGCCAGCAGGGTCACCGGGGACAGTAACACTGAAGCTTTCTTT,CASRVTGDSNTEAFF
TRBD1,NA,TRBV27,TRBJ1-1,14,TGTGCCAGTTCACAGCTCCGGGACAGGCCAGTGGCTTTCTTT,CASSQLRDRPVAFF
NA,NA,TRBV23-1,TRBJ1-5,16,TGCGCCAGCAGGGGGTCACAGGGTAAATTATATCAGCCCCAGCATTTT,CASRGSQGKLYQPQHF
NA,NA,TRBV5-1,TRBJ1-1,14,TGCGCCAGCAGCTTGGTCAGGGAGGGCACTGAAGCTTTCTTT,CASSLVREGTEAFF
NA,once,TRBV10-3,TRBJ2-3,16,TGTGCCATCAGTGGTACAGGCATACCTAGCACAGATACGCAGTATTTT,CAISGTGIPSTDTQYF
NA,NA,TRBV7-3,TRBJ1-1,13,TGTGCCAGCAGCTGGGGACAGAACACTGAAGCTTTCTTT,CASSWGQNTEAFF
TRBD1,NA,TRBV5-1,TRBJ2-1,15,TGCGCCAGCAGCGTCGGGACAGGGATCTACAATGAGCAGTTCTTC,CASSVGTGIYNEQFF
NA,NA,TRBV9,TRBJ1-3,16,TGTGCCAGCAGCGTAGTTGGGGCCGGTTCTGGAAACACCATATATTTT,CASSVVGAGSGNTIYF
NA,few,TRBV6-5,TRBJ2-7,14,TGTGCCAGCAGTAATTCGGGGGGCGGTTACGAGCAGTACTTC,CASSNSGGGYEQYF
NA,NA,TRBV7-9,TRBJ2-3,13,TGTGCCAGCAGCTTAGCCGAGCGGGCCTGGGGGTATTTT,CASSLAERAWGYF
NA,NA,TRBV9,TRBJ2-3,15,TGTGCCAGCAGCCATCCTAGCGTCGGCACAGATACGCAGTATTTT,CASSHPSVGTDTQYF
NA,NA,TRBV11-2,TRBJ2-7,14,TGTGCCAGCAGCCACTTTCAGGGCAGATACGAGCAGTACTTC,CASSHFQGRYEQYF
NA,few,TRBV24-1,TRBJ1-2,13,TGTGCCACCAGTGACCCGGACACATATGGCTACACCTTC,CATSDPDTYGYTF
TRBD2,NA,TRBV27,TRBJ2-1,13,TGTGCCAGCAGGGGACTAGAGCTCAATGAGCAGTTCTTC,CASRGLELNEQFF
NA,NA,TRBV21-1,TRBJ2-5,14,TGTGCCAGCAGGGCGACAGATTCCCAAGAGACCCAGTACTTC,CASRATDSQETQYF
NA,NA,TRBV5-1,TRBJ2-3,15,TGCGCCAGCAGTGTGGGGACTTTGGTCACAGATACGCAGTATTTT,CASSVGTLVTDTQYF
NA,NA,TRBV30,TRBJ2-1,13,TGTGCCTGGACAGGGGTGTCCTACAATGAGCAGTTCTTC,CAWTGVSYNEQFF
TRBD1,NA,TRBV6-5,TRBJ1-1,15,TGTGCCAGCAGTCCCCGGACAGGGATGAACACTGAAGCTTTCTTT,CASSPRTGMNTEAFF
TRBD1,NA,TRBV29-1,TRBJ1-4,14,TGCAGCGTTGGGACAGGGTCAACTAATGAAAAACTGTTTTTT,CSVGTGSTNEKLFF
NA,NA,TRBV19,TRBJ1-4,14,TGTGCCTCTTTGAGACCAGGAACTAATGAAAAACTGTTTTTT,CASLRPGTNEKLFF
NA,NA,TRBV2,TRBJ1-1,12,TGTGCCAGCAGACAGGGTTGGGGTGATTCTTTCTTT,CASRQGWGDSFF
NA,NA,TRBV19,TRBJ2-6,16,TGTGCCAGTAGTATCAGGGTTGGTCATGGGGCCAACGTCCTGACTTTC,CASSIRVGHGANVLTF
TRBD1,NA,TRBV6-2/TRBV6-3,TRBJ2-7,15,TGTGCCAGCAGCCTACCGGGACAGGTGCTGTCCGAGCAGTACTTC,CASSLPGQVLSEQYF
TRBD2,NA,TRBV10-1,TRBJ2-3,17,TGCGCCAGCAGCGCCCGGACTAGCGGAACCGGCACAGATACGCAGTATTTT,CASSARTSGTGTDTQYF
NA,NA,TRBV7-6,TRBJ2-5,15,TGTGCCAGCAGCTTAGGTGCCCTAAGGGGAGAGACCCAGTACTTC,CASSLGALRGETQYF
NA,NA,TRBV11-1,TRBJ1-1,14,TGTGCCAGCAGCTTAGTTGGCAGGGTTACTGAAGCTTTCTTT,CASSLVGRVTEAFF
TRBD1,NA,TRBV19,TRBJ1-1,14,TGTGCCAGTAGTAGAGACAGGGGGTACACTGAAGCTTTCTTT,CASSRDRGYTEAFF
NA,once,TRBV19,TRBJ1-1,14,TGTGCCACCTTGTCACAGGGCCTGAACACTGAAGCTTTCTTT,CATLSQGLNTEAFF
TRBD1,NA,TRBV6-5,TRBJ1-3,14,TGTGCCAGCGGACAGGGAAACTCTGGAAACACCATATATTTT,CASGQGNSGNTIYF
NA,NA,TRBV29-1,TRBJ2-7,14,TGCAGCGTCCGAGGTGGCCCCGGCTCCTACGAGCAGTACTTC,CSVRGGPGSYEQYF
NA,NA,TRBV28,TRBJ1-1,14,TGTGCCAGCAGTTTAAGCAGGGCTAACACTGAAGCTTTCTTT,CASSLSRANTEAFF
TRBD2,NA,TRBV6-2/TRBV6-3,TRBJ2-7,15,TGTGCCAGCAGTTACAGGACTAGCGGGAAGTACGAGCAGTACTTC,CASSYRTSGKYEQYF
TRBD2,NA,TRBV7-8,TRBJ2-7,16,TGTGCCAGCAGCTCATCCCCTGGACTAGTCCCAGGGGAGCAGTACTTC,CASSSSPGLVPGEQYF
TRBD1,NA,TRBV27,TRBJ1-5,15,TGTGCCAGCAGTCCGAGGACAGGGGGGTGGCAGCCCCAGCATTTT,CASSPRTGGWQPQHF
TRBD1,once,TRBV25-1,TRBJ1-3,16,TGTGCCAGCAGTGGCTGGGACAGGGGGCCGGGAAACACCATATATTTT,CASSGWDRGPGNTIYF
TRBD2,NA,TRBV10-3,TRBJ2-1,17,TGTGCCATCAGTGAGACCCCTAGCGGGAGCGCCTACAATGAGCAGTTCTTC,CAISETPSGSAYNEQFF
TRBD1,NA,TRBV7-3,TRBJ1-2,14,TGTGCCAGCAGCTTACACGGACAGGGCGAAGGCTACACCTTC,CASSLHGQGEGYTF
NA,NA,TRBV19,TRBJ2-1,16,TGTGCCAGTAGGCGAGGGAGATATCCCCTCTACAATGAGCAGTTCTTC,CASRRGRYPLYNEQFF
TRBD1,NA,TRBV5-1,TRBJ1-4,16,TGCGCCAGCAGCCAATTATCCGGGACAGGGGGCGAAAAACTGTTTTTT,CASSQLSGTGGEKLFF
NA,NA,TRBV6-5,TRBJ2-1,14,TGTGCCAGCAGTTACTCCTCGTCAGGGGTTGAGCAGTTCTTC,CASSYSSSGVEQFF
NA,NA,TRBV6-5,TRBJ1-5,13,TGTGCCAGTAATACAGTTAGCAATCAGCCCCAGCATTTT,CASNTVSNQPQHF
TRBD2,NA,TRBV9,TRBJ2-3,15,TGTGCCAGCAGCGAGGGCGGGAGGTACACAGATACGCAGTATTTT,CASSEGGRYTDTQYF
TRBD1,NA,TRBV5-1,TRBJ1-2,14,TGCGCCAGCGCTAAGACACAGGGGGCTGGCGGCTACACCTTC,CASAKTQGAGGYTF
NA,once,TRBV11-2,TRBJ1-1,14,TGTGCCAGCAGCTTCTTAACAGTAAACACTGAAGCTTTCTTT,CASSFLTVNTEAFF
NA,NA,TRBV6-6,TRBJ1-1,15,TGTGCCTGTCTAAGCGGGACGGGAATGAACACTGAAGCTTTCTTT,CACLSGTGMNTEAFF
TRBD2,once,TRBV28,TRBJ2-7,18,TGTGCCAGCAGTTCGAACTTAGGGCGGGAGGGCCTGTTGGGCGAGCAGTACTTC,CASSSNLGREGLLGEQYF